The 7 T cell receptor beta chains reported below all come from one sample, sequenced in a study of cytotoxic CD8 clonotypes in ibrutinib-treated CLL. Method: immunoSEQ multiplex PCR; TCRdb's copy keeps in-frame clones and lacks some. This sample has some 84,000 clones, with more than 70% found just once. Sequenced here: PBMCs, sampled before ibrutinib treatment. Source of these receptors: a human donor with chronic lymphocytic leukemia.

The chain uses TRBV18 and TRBJ2-1; the D gene is possibly TRBD1 (5 bases). CDR1 and CDR2 (germline): KGHSH, LQKENI. The CDR3 sequence is 15 residues long. V dropped 2 bases and J dropped 0 bases, with 8 bases sitting between them. CDR3 coding DNA: TGTGCCAGCTCACCAAGGCAGGGCTCCTACAATGAGCAGTTCTTC. Its translation: CASSPRQGSYNEQFF.

The chain joins TRBV5-6 to TRBJ2-3; 10 nucleotides line up with TRBD1. V gave up 2 bases and J gave up 2 bases; unmatched junction bases: 5. CDR1 SGHDT and CDR2 YYEEEE come from the germline V gene. This CDR3 is built from 16 residues. CDR3 sequence: CASSFLTGGFTDTQYF. The CDR3 DNA is TGTGCCAGCAGCTTCCTGACAGGGGGCTTCACAGATACGCAGTATTTT.

The CDR3 nucleotides are TGTGCCTGGAGTGTAGGTCAGGGTTATGGCTACACCTTC. Translating gives CAWSVGQGYGYTF. The rearrangement joins TRBV30 to TRBJ1-2; D is perhaps TRBD1 (5 bases). The germline V gene encodes CDR1 GTSNPN and CDR2 SVGIG (reference sequence). CDR3 length: 13 amino acids. Between the trimmed V and J ends, which lost 0 bases and 5 bases, there was a span of 10 bases.

This clone showed up just a few times. The V call is TRBV15, the J call TRBJ1-5; 9 bases line up with TRBD1. This CDR3 spans 21 amino acids. With 0 bases clipped from V and 10 bases from J, the junction kept 25 bases outside the gene matches. CDR1 and CDR2 (germline): LNHNV, YYDKDF (reference sequence). CDR3 bases: TGTGCCACCAGCAGAGATAGGACCGGGACAGGGAGTTTCGTTAACCCGAGTCCCCAGCATTTT. It encodes CATSRDRTGTGSFVNPSPQHF. Based on the CDR3 plus reference TRBV15 and TRBJ1-5, the full variable domain is DAMVIQNPRYQVTQFGKPVTLSCSQTLNHNVMYWYQQKSSQAPKLLFHYYDKDFNNEADTPDNFQSRRPNTSFCFLDIRSPGLGDTAMYLCATSRDRTGTGSFVNPSPQHFGDGTRLSIL.

The rearrangement uses TRBV28 and TRBJ1-1; perhaps TRBD1 as D (6 bases). V dropped 3 bases and J dropped 3 bases, with 11 bases sitting between them. The CDR3 consists of 14 residues. CDR1 is MDHEN and CDR2 is SYDVKM in the germline V gene. CDR3 sequence reads: CASSFEAGDTEAFF. In DNA form, the CDR3 reads TGTGCCAGCAGTTTTGAGGCAGGGGACACTGAAGCTTTCTTT.

The J gene is TRBJ2-5, the V gene TRBV28, with D hard to call. Germline V gives CDR1 MDHEN, CDR2 SYDVKM. The CDR3 length is 14 residues. V shed 1 base and J shed 7 bases, with 13 bases lying between them. CDR3: CASSLYKGWGTQYF. In nucleotides, the CDR3 is TGTGCCAGCAGTTTATATAAGGGATGGGGGACCCAGTACTTC. Filled out from reference TRBV28 and TRBJ2-5, the complete variable domain reads DVKVTQSSRYLVKRTGEKVFLECVQDMDHENMFWYRQDPGLGLRLIYFSYDVKMKEKGDIPEGYSVSREKKERFSLILESASTNQTSMYLCASSLYKGWGTQYFGPGTRLLVL.

This chain links TRBV7-2 with TRBJ1-4; D possibly corresponds to TRBD1 (5 bases). The CDR3 spans 16 residues. Germline V gives CDR1 SGHTA, CDR2 FQGNSA. V was clipped by 3 bases and J by 0 bases, with 11 bases between them. The CDR3 protein is CASSLYQGATNEKLFF. In nucleotides, the CDR3 is TGTGCCAGCAGCTTGTACCAGGGAGCAACTAATGAAAAACTGTTTTTT.